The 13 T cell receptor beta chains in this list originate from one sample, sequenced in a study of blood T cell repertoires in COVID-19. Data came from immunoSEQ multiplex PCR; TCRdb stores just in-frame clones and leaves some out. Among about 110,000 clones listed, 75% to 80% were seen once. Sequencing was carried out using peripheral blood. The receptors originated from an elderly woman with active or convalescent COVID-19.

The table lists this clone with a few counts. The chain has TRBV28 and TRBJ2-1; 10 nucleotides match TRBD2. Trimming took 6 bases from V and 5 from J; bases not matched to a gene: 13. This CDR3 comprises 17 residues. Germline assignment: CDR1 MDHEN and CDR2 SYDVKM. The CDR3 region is CASSPPATSGKDNEQFF. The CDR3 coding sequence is TGTGCCAGCAGCCCGCCTGCTACTAGCGGGAAGGACAATGAGCAGTTCTTC.

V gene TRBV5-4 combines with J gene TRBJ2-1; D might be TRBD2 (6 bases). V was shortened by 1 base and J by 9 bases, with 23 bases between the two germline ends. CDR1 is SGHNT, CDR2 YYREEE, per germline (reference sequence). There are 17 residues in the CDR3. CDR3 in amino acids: CASSLLRDSMVRSEQFF. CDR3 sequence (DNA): TGTGCCAGCAGCTTGTTAAGGGACTCGATGGTGCGTAGTGAGCAGTTCTTC.

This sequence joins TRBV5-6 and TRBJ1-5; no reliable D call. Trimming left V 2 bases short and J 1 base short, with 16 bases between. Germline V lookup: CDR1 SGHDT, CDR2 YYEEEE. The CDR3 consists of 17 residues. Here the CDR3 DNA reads TGTGCCAGCAGCTTCGGGGTGGGGTATAACAGCAATCAGCCCCAGCATTTT. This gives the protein CASSFGVGYNSNQPQHF.

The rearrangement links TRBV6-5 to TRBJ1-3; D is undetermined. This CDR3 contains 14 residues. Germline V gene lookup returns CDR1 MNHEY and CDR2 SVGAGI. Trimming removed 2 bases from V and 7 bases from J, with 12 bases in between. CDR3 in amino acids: CASSYQPRGNTIYF. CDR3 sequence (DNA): TGTGCCAGCAGTTACCAACCTCGGGGTAACACCATATATTTT.

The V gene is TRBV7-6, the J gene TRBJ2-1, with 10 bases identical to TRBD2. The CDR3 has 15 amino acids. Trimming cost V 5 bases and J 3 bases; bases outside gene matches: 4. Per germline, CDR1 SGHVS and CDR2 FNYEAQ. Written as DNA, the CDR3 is TGTGCCAGCAGCCCGACTAGCGGGTTCTACAATGAGCAGTTCTTC. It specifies CASSPTSGFYNEQFF. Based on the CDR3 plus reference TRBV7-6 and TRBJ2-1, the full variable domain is GAGVSQSPRYKVTKRGQDVALRCDPISGHVSLYWYRQALGQGPEFLTYFNYEAQQDKSGLPNDRFSAERPEGSISTLTIQRTEQRDSAMYRCASSPTSGFYNEQFFGPGTRLTVL.

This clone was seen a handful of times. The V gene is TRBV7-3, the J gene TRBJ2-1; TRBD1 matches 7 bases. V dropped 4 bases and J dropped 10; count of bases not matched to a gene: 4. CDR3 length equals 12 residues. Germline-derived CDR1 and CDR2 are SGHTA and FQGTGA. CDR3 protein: CASSSGTAEQFF. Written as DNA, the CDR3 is TGTGCCAGCAGCTCCGGGACAGCCGAGCAGTTCTTC.

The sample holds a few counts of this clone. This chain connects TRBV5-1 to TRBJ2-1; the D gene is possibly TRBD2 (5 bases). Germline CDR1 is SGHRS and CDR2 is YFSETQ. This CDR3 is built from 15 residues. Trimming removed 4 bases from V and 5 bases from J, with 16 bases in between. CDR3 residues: CASSVLARLDNEQFF. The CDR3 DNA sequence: TGCGCCAGCAGCGTTCTAGCCAGATTAGACAATGAGCAGTTCTTC.

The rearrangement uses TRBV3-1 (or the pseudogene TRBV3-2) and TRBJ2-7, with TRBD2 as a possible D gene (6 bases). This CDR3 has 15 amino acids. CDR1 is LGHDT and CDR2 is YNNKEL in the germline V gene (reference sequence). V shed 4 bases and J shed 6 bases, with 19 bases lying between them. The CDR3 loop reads CASSRGTGRAGEQYF. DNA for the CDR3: TGTGCCAGCAGCCGCGGGACCGGGCGGGCTGGCGAGCAGTACTTC.

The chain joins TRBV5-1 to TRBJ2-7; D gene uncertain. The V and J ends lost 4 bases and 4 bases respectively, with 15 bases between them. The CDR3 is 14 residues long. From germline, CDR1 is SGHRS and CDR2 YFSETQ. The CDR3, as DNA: TGCGCCAGCAGCCCACTCGCGGAGCCTTACGAGCAGTACTTC. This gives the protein CASSPLAEPYEQYF.

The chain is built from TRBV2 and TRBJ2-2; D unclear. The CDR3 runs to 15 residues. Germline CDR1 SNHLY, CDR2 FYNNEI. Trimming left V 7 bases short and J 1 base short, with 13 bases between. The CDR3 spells CASTRAIMNTGELFF. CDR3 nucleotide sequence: TGTGCCAGCACTAGAGCTATCATGAACACCGGGGAGCTGTTTTTT.

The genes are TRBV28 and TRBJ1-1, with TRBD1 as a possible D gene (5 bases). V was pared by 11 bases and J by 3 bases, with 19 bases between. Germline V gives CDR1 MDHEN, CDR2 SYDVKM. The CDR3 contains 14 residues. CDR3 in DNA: TGTGCCTCCCGGGCCGGGGGATTTTACACTGAAGCTTTCTTT. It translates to CASRAGGFYTEAFF. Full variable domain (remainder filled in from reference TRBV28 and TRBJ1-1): DVKVTQSSRYLVKRTGEKVFLECVQDMDHENMFWYRQDPGLGLRLIYFSYDVKMKEKGDIPEGYSVSREKKERFSLILESASTNQTSMYLCASRAGGFYTEAFFGQGTRLTVV.

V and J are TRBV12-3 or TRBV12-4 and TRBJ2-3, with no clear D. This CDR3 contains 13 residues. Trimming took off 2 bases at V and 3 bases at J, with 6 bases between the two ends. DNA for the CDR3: TGTGCCAGCAGTTTAATGCAGACAGATACGCAGTATTTT. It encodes CASSLMQTDTQYF.

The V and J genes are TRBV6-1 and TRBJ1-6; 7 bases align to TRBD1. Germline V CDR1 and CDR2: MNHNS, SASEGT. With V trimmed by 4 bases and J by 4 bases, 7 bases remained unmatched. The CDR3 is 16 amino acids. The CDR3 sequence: CASSGTGDSYNSPLHF. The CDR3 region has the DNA TGTGCCAGCAGTGGAACAGGGGATTCTTATAATTCACCCCTCCACTTT.